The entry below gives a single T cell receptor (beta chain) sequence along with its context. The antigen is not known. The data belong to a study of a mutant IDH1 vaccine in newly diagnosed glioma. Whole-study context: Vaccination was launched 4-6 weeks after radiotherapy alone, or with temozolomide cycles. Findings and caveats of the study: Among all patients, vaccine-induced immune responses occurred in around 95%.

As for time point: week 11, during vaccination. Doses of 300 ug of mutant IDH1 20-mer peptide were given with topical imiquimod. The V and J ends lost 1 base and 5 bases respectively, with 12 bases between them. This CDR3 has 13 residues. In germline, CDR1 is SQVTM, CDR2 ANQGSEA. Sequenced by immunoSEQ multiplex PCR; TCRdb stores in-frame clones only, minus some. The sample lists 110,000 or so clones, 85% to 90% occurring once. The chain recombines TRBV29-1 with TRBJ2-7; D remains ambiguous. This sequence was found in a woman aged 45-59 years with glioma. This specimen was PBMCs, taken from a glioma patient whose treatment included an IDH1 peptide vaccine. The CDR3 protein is CSVEGASPHEQYF. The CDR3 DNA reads TGCAGCGTTGAAGGGGCTAGTCCCCACGAGCAGTACTTC.